This T cell receptor beta chain was obtained from a study of T cell responses to AZD1222 COVID-19 vaccine. Study background: Combined were second doses at about 4 or about 12 weeks. General study findings and limits: Clonal diversity was possibly underestimated, and the donors were mostly white British, with more females. Spike was spanned by vaccine-associated CD4 TCRs, which were dominant at 160-218 and 743-854.

TCRdb keeps only in-frame clones here, not all; method: immunoSEQ multiplex PCR. The sample includes about 100,000 clones, about 91% seen only once; the top ten take 15% to 20%. CDR1 is LNHDA and CDR2 is SQIVND in the germline V gene (reference sequence). The CDR3 loop spans 13 amino acids. V was clipped by 6 bases and J by 3 bases, with 12 bases between them. As regards this clone: Its antigen is not known.

The source is an adult in good health. The sequencing here drew on peripheral blood, taken on day 0 of AZD1222 vaccination. The chain combines TRBV19 with TRBJ2-7; the D gene is possibly TRBD2 (6 bases). This CDR3 is CASSRDFLYEQYF. CDR3 coding DNA: TGTGCCAGTAGCCGGGACTTTCTCTACGAGCAGTACTTC.